This TCR beta chain derives from a study of cytomegalovirus exposure and HLA in healthy donors. Findings and caveats of the study: Researchers reportedly found TCR beta sequences accurately predicted most subjects' HLA-A and HLA-B alleles. Later analysis demonstrated an association between a missense DCLRE1C variant and TCR beta V- and J-gene trimming.

CDR1 LGHNA and CDR2 YNFKEQ come from the germline V gene. CDR3 size: 16 residues. The V gene lost 0 bases and the J gene lost 5 bases, with 17 bases spanning the gap. Amplification used 60 Vbeta primers and 13 Jbeta primers. Repertoires were generated with immunoSEQ multiplex PCR, while TCRdb's copy carries only in-frame clones and drops some. The sample includes 90,000 to 130,000 clones, roughly 73% seen only once; the top ten take approximately 0.9%. On this clone: Its antigen is undetermined.

The chain combines TRBV4-2 with TRBJ2-7, with D maybe TRBD1 (6 bases). Sequencing used PBMCs. The receptor was derived from a woman aged 25 to 39 in good health and CMV-seronegative. CDR3 nucleotide sequence: TGTGCCAGCAGCCAAGAACCCCAGCTCAGGGGAAACGAGCAGTACTTC. It translates to CASSQEPQLRGNEQYF.